This record covers a single T cell receptor beta chain. What it binds is unknown. The PCR employed 60 Vbeta primers together with 13 Jbeta primers. Libraries were prepared by immunoSEQ multiplex PCR; TCRdb keeps only in-frame clonotypes and omits some of them. Seen here are approximately 88,000 clones, roughly three quarters observed once, and the top ten hold about 1.4%. This record belongs to a study of cytomegalovirus exposure and HLA in healthy donors. Findings of the study overall: The authors later linked a missense DCLRE1C variant to TCR beta V- and J-gene trimming.

The CDR3 sequence is 13 residues long. In germline, CDR1 is LNHDA, CDR2 SQIVND (reference sequence). The V and J ends lost 4 bases and 7 bases respectively, with 8 bases between them. Sequencing was performed on PBMCs. This receptor was obtained from a male donor in good health and CMV-seronegative. V is TRBV19 and J is TRBJ1-6; D unclear. The CDR3 DNA reads as TGTGCCAGTAGTAAGATACAGAATTCACCCCTCCACTTT. Translated, it gives CASSKIQNSPLHF.